This T cell receptor beta chain was sequenced during a study of cytomegalovirus exposure and HLA in healthy donors. On the study more broadly: As an earlier analysis found, about 200 million T cells yielded approximately 110 million unique TCR beta sequences.

Trimming pared 4 bases from V and 8 bases from J, leaving 19 bases between. The CDR3 extends over 15 amino acids. Germline V gene sequence: CDR1 SGHTA, CDR2 FQGNSA. Findings of the study overall: In vitro assays verified that three CMV-associated chains recognized CMV antigens specifically.

Worth noting for this clone: The antigen remains undetermined.

This PCR relied on a set of 60 Vbeta primers and 13 Jbeta primers. Here immunoSEQ multiplex PCR was the method, and the copy in TCRdb shows in-frame clones only, minus some. The data contain more than 75,000 clones, around 75% of them singletons. Sequenced sample: PBMCs. The receptor was derived from a woman aged 40 to 50 in good health and CMV-seropositive. This chain joins TRBV7-2 and TRBJ2-3; TRBD2 might be the D (5 bases). CDR3 in amino acids: CASSSYWTRSPTQYF. CDR3 nucleotide sequence: TGTGCCAGCAGCTCCTACTGGACTCGATCGCCTACGCAGTATTTT.